These 4 T cell receptor beta chains were all obtained from the same sample, sequenced in a study of identical twins. A single record per CDR3 protein comes from TCRdb applying MiXCR to the 5' RACE reads. The data contain 690,000 or so distinct CDR3 sequences, less than 10% of them singletons. The sample was also linked to a second study, of yellow fever vaccine responses in identical twins.

Sample: PBMCs. These receptors originate from a woman aged 18-29 years in good health.

The rearrangement uses TRBV5-1 and TRBJ2-2, with D unclear. Deletions cut 3 bases from V and 1 base from J, with 10 bases between. The CDR3 extends over 15 amino acids. Germline V gene data show CDR1 as SGHRS and CDR2 as YFSETQ. The CDR3 sequence is CASSSEPLNTGELFF. DNA for the CDR3: TGCGCCAGCAGCTCAGAACCCTTGAACACCGGGGAGCTGTTTTTT.

The chain carries TRBV28 and TRBJ2-5; TRBD2 matches at 8 bases. The germline CDR1 and CDR2 sequences are MDHEN and SYDVKM. CDR3 length: 15 amino acids. J gave up 2 bases and V 6 bases, and 8 bases lay outside the gene matches. This CDR3 is CASRRTGGAQETQYF. In DNA form, the CDR3 reads TGTGCCAGCAGAAGGACGGGGGGGGCGCAAGAGACCCAGTACTTC. Full variable domain (missing parts from reference TRBV28 and TRBJ2-5): DVKVTQSSRYLVKRTGEKVFLECVQDMDHENMFWYRQDPGLGLRLIYFSYDVKMKEKGDIPEGYSVSREKKERFSLILESASTNQTSMYLCASRRTGGAQETQYFGPGTRLLVL.

This clonotype was found a few times. The chain joins TRBV3-1 to TRBJ2-5, with TRBD2 matching 10 bases. The germline gives CDR1 LGHDT, CDR2 YNNKEL (reference sequence). There are 16 residues in the CDR3. V trimming: 0 bases; J trimming: 5 bases; junction bases outside the gene matches: 6. The CDR3 loop reads CASSQELAGAQETQYF. Written as DNA, the CDR3 is TGTGCCAGCAGCCAAGAGCTAGCGGGGGCCCAGGAGACCCAGTACTTC.

This clonotype has only a few counts. The V gene is TRBV7-9, the J gene TRBJ2-3, with a weak D call TRBD2 (5 bases). Germline CDR1 is SEHNR and CDR2 is FQNEAQ (reference sequence). The ends were cut back, 7 bases at V and 1 base at J, with 21 bases in the middle. The CDR3 is 17 amino acids. Here the CDR3 reads CASTEFRGDTGTDTQYF. CDR3 sequence (DNA): TGTGCCAGCACCGAATTCCGGGGAGACACTGGCACAGATACGCAGTATTTT.